This T cell receptor (beta chain) was captured by sequencing in a study of blood T cell repertoires in COVID-19. Study overall: From T cells, B-cell-depleted T cells, or PBMCs came the material, which was cDNA or gDNA.

Germline assignment: CDR1 ENHRY and CDR2 SYGVKD. This CDR3 is 16 amino acids long. V shed 4 bases and J 8 bases; nucleotides not matched to a gene: 15. Original analysis: Amplified reference gene primers provided the basis for estimating nucleated cell counts. Clones were sequenced by immunoSEQ multiplex PCR, and TCRdb holds only the in-frame ones, with some missing. V, J and clone size are those of that table, while D and trimming were read from the DNA. This sample has 75,000 to 95,000 clones; 72% occur once, and the top ten carry around 23%. This clonotype originated in a woman aged 60-75 years in a cohort sampled during active or convalescent COVID-19. Sequencing was performed on peripheral blood. The rearrangement joins TRBV10-3 to TRBJ2-7; TRBD2 agrees at 9 bases. CDR3 coding DNA: TGTGCCATCAGTGTGTCCGCTAGCGGGGATGCTACGAAGCAGTACTTC. This sequence encodes CAISVSASGDATKQYF.